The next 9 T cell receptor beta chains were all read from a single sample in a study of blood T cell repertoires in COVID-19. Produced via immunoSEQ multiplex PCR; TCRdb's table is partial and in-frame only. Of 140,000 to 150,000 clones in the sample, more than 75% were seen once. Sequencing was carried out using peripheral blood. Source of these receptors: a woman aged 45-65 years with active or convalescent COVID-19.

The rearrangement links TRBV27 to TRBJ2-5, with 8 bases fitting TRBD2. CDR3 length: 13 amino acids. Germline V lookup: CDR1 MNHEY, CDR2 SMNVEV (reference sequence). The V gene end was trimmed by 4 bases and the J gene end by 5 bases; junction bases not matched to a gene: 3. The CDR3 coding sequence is TGTGCCAGCAGTTGGGGACTAGAGGAGACCCAGTACTTC. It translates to CASSWGLEETQYF.

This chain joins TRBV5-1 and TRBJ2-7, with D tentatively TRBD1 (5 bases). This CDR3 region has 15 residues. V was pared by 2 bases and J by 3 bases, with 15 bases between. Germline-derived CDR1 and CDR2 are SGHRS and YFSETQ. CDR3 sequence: CASSFDSSNYYEQYF. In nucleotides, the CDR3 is TGCGCCAGCAGCTTCGACAGCTCTAATTACTACGAGCAGTACTTC. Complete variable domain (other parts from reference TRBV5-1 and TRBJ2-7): KAGVTQTPRYLIKTRGQQVTLSCSPISGHRSVSWYQQTPGQGLQFLFEYFSETQRNKGNFPGRFSGRQFSNSRSEMNVSTLELGDSALYLCASSFDSSNYYEQYFGPGTRLTVT.

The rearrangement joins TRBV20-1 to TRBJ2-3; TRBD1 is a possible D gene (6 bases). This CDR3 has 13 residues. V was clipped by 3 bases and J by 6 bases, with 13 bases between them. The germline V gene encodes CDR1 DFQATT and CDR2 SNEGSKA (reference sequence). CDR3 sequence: CSASPGGGDTQYF. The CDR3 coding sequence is TGCAGTGCTAGTCCTGGGGGCGGCGATACGCAGTATTTT.

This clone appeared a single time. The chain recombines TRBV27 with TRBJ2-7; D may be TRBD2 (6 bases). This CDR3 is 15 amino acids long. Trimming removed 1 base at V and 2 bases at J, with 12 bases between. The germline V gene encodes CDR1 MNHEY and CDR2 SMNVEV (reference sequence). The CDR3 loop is CASSLYGSGAYEQYF. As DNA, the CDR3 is TGTGCCAGCAGTTTATATGGTAGCGGCGCCTACGAGCAGTACTTC.

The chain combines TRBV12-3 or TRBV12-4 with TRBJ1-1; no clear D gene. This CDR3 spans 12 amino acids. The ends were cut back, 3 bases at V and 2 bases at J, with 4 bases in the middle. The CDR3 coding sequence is TGTGCCAGCAGTTTCCTTAACACTGAAGCTTTCTTT. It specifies CASSFLNTEAFF.

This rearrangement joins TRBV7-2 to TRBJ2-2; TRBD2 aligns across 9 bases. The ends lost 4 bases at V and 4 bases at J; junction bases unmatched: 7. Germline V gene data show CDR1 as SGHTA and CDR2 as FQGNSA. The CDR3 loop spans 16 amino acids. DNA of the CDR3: TGTGCCAGCAGCTCTGTAGCGGGGGTTAGCACCGGGGAGCTGTTTTTT. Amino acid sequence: CASSSVAGVSTGELFF.

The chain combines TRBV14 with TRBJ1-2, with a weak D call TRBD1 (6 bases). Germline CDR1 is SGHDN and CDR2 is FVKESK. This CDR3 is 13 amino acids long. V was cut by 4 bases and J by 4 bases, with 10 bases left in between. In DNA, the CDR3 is TGTGCCAGCAGCCGCGAGGACAGCTATGGCTACACCTTC. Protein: CASSREDSYGYTF.

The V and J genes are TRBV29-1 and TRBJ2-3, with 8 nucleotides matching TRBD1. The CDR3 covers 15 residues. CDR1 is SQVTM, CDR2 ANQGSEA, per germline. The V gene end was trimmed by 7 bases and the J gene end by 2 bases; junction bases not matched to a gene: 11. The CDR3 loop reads CSADTTGDYTDTQYF. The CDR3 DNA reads TGCAGCGCTGATACGACAGGGGATTACACAGATACGCAGTATTTT.

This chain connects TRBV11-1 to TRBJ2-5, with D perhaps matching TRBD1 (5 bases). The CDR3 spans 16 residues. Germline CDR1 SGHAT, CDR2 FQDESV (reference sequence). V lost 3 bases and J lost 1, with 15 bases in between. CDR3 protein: CASSFGRESFQETQYF. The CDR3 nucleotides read TGTGCCAGCAGCTTCGGCAGGGAAAGTTTCCAAGAGACCCAGTACTTC.